These T cell receptor beta chains were read from a single sample in a study of cytomegalovirus exposure and HLA in healthy donors. Clones were read by immunoSEQ multiplex PCR, and TCRdb kept only the in-frame ones, dropping some. Of 100,000 to 150,000 clones listed, 15% to 20% are singletons. The sequenced material came from PBMCs. The receptors derive from a female donor in good health and CMV-seropositive. CDR3s include the opening cysteine and the closing phenylalanine or tryptophan. A D gene is named only where the DNA matches it firmly. Only some rows state a clone size, as once, few, many or a class for expanded clones.

size: -; J: TRBJ1-3; V: TRBV5-1; D: -; CDR3: CASSLVAGWPGNTIYF; DNA: TGCGCCAGCAGCTTGGTGGCAGGGTGGCCTGGAAACACCATATATTTT
size: -; J: TRBJ1-2; V: TRBV28; D: TRBD1; CDR3: CATLNRGGYTF; DNA: TGTGCCACCTTGAACAGGGGAGGCTACACCTTC
size: few; J: TRBJ1-1; V: TRBV5-4; D: -; CDR3: CASSSIQGNTEAFF; DNA: TGTGCCAGCAGCTCAATACAGGGGAACACTGAAGCTTTCTTT
size: few; J: TRBJ1-1; V: TRBV5-1; D: TRBD1; CDR3: CASSYQPGQGNTEAFF; DNA: TGCGCCAGCAGCTACCAACCGGGACAGGGGAACACTGAAGCTTTCTTT
size: few; J: TRBJ2-7; V: TRBV15; D: -; CDR3: CATSESGTGYEQYF; DNA: TGTGCCACCAGCGAATCCGGGACTGGCTACGAGCAGTACTTC
size: -; J: TRBJ1-5; V: TRBV28; D: -; CDR3: CASSFAGGGQPQHF; DNA: TGTGCCAGCAGTTTTGCCGGGGGAGGGCAGCCCCAGCATTTT
size: -; J: TRBJ2-7; V: TRBV30; D: TRBD1; CDR3: CAWSPQTGGEQYF; DNA: TGTGCCTGGAGCCCCCAGACAGGGGGCGAGCAGTACTTC
size: -; J: TRBJ2-3; V: TRBV6-4; D: TRBD2; CDR3: CASSVIAGGLNTQYF; DNA: TGTGCCAGCAGTGTGATAGCGGGAGGGCTAAATACGCAGTATTTT
size: -; J: TRBJ1-2; V: TRBV28; D: TRBD1; CDR3: CASSFNDRAGYGYTF; DNA: TGTGCCAGCAGTTTTAATGACAGGGCTGGCTATGGCTACACCTTC
size: few; J: TRBJ2-1; V: TRBV18; D: -; CDR3: CASSPAQVSNNEQFF; DNA: TGTGCCAGCTCACCGGCTCAGGTCTCCAACAATGAGCAGTTCTTC
size: -; J: TRBJ2-3; V: TRBV19; D: -; CDR3: CASRPLGSADTQYF; DNA: TGTGCCAGTAGACCCTTGGGTAGCGCAGATACGCAGTATTTT
size: few; J: TRBJ1-1; V: TRBV2; D: -; CDR3: CASSRTRVSEAFF; DNA: TGTGCCAGCAGCCGGACCAGGGTCTCTGAAGCTTTCTTT
size: few; J: TRBJ2-2; V: TRBV10-3; D: -; CDR3: CAISESFQTNTGELFF; DNA: TGTGCCATCAGTGAGTCGTTCCAGACTAACACCGGGGAGCTGTTTTTT
size: -; J: TRBJ2-7; V: TRBV10-3; D: -; CDR3: CAISESSTYYEQYF; DNA: TGTGCCATCAGTGAGTCGTCCACCTACTACGAGCAGTACTTC
size: -; J: TRBJ2-7; V: TRBV27; D: TRBD1; CDR3: CASSHHRGYYEQYF; DNA: TGTGCCAGCAGTCACCACAGGGGGTACTACGAGCAGTACTTC
size: -; J: TRBJ2-2; V: TRBV6-6; D: TRBD2; CDR3: CASRPGGASGELFF; DNA: TGTGCCAGCAGGCCGGGGGGGGCAAGCGGGGAGCTGTTTTTT
size: few; J: TRBJ2-7; V: TRBV10-1; D: -; CDR3: CASSESVGGSSYEQYF; DNA: TGCGCCAGCAGTGAGTCGGTTGGGGGGTCTTCCTACGAGCAGTACTTC
size: -; J: TRBJ2-5; V: TRBV30; D: TRBD2; CDR3: CAWSVRDGRAAPMGSETQYF; DNA: TGTGCCTGGAGTGTACGGGACGGGAGGGCCGCGCCAATGGGGTCGGAGACCCAGTACTTC
size: few; J: TRBJ2-1; V: TRBV7-9; D: -; CDR3: CASSLGLVSVGWDEQFF; DNA: TGTGCCAGCAGCTTAGGGTTAGTTAGCGTAGGATGGGATGAGCAGTTCTTC
size: -; J: TRBJ2-7; V: TRBV19; D: -; CDR3: CASSFAGQSYEQYF; DNA: TGTGCCAGTAGTTTTGCTGGACAGTCCTACGAGCAGTACTTC
size: -; J: TRBJ1-5; V: TRBV27; D: -; CDR3: CASSLLAGARPNQPQHF; DNA: TGTGCCAGCAGTTTATTGGCAGGGGCACGACCCAATCAGCCCCAGCATTTT
size: -; J: TRBJ2-2; V: TRBV7-6; D: -; CDR3: CASSSRLRTGELFF; DNA: TGTGCCAGCAGCTCACGACTTCGCACCGGGGAGCTGTTTTTT
size: -; J: TRBJ1-2; V: TRBV9; D: TRBD1; CDR3: CASSTGQEKNGYTF; DNA: TGTGCCAGCAGCACGGGACAGGAAAAGAATGGCTACACCTTC
size: -; J: TRBJ2-3; V: TRBV9; D: -; CDR3: CASSVAGPDTQYF; DNA: TGTGCCAGCAGCGTAGCTGGGCCAGATACGCAGTATTTT
size: -; J: TRBJ2-7; V: TRBV5-4; D: TRBD2; CDR3: CASSKLAGGPLYEQYF; DNA: TGTGCCAGCAGCAAACTAGCGGGAGGGCCGCTCTACGAGCAGTACTTC
size: few; J: TRBJ1-2; V: TRBV28; D: -; CDR3: CASSLNQGYGYTF; DNA: TGTGCCAGCAGTTTAAATCAGGGTTATGGCTACACCTTC
size: few; J: TRBJ2-5; V: TRBV29-1; D: -; CDR3: CSVASETQYF; DNA: TGCAGCGTTGCCTCCGAGACCCAGTACTTC
size: -; J: TRBJ2-7; V: TRBV28; D: -; CDR3: CASSPPGVAGPSYEQYF; DNA: TGTGCCAGCAGTCCCCCAGGTGTGGCGGGCCCTTCCTACGAGCAGTACTTC
size: few; J: TRBJ1-2; V: TRBV2; D: TRBD1; CDR3: CASSEATGGRYSRGYTF; DNA: TGTGCCAGCAGTGAAGCGACAGGGGGAAGGTATAGTCGTGGCTACACCTTC
size: few; J: TRBJ2-7; V: TRBV7-2; D: TRBD1; CDR3: CASSSRSGQGATYEQYF; DNA: TGTGCCAGCAGCTCTAGATCGGGTCAGGGGGCGACCTACGAGCAGTACTTC
size: few; J: TRBJ2-5; V: TRBV7-2; D: -; CDR3: CASSLKGGLETQYF; DNA: TGTGCTAGCAGCTTAAAGGGGGGGCTGGAGACCCAGTACTTC
size: -; J: TRBJ2-5; V: TRBV6-5; D: -; CDR3: CASSPGGAQETQYF; DNA: TGTGCCAGCAGCCCGGGCGGGGCCCAAGAGACCCAGTACTTC
size: -; J: TRBJ1-1; V: TRBV5-1; D: -; CDR3: CASSLNDYGEAFF; DNA: TGCGCCAGCAGCTTGAACGACTATGGGGAAGCTTTCTTT
size: -; J: TRBJ2-1; V: TRBV6-5; D: TRBD2; CDR3: CASSYTAGLDNEQFF; DNA: TGTGCCAGCAGTTATACAGCGGGACTAGACAATGAGCAGTTCTTC
size: -; J: TRBJ2-7; V: TRBV9; D: -; CDR3: CASSVAPSSYEQYF; DNA: TGTGCCAGCAGCGTAGCTCCGAGCTCCTACGAGCAGTACTTC
size: few; J: TRBJ1-1; V: TRBV2; D: -; CDR3: CASSRQVMNTEAFF; DNA: TGTGCCAGCAGTCGACAGGTCATGAACACTGAAGCTTTCTTT
size: -; J: TRBJ1-2; V: TRBV29-1; D: -; CDR3: CSVEDNRANYGYTF; DNA: TGCAGCGTTGAAGATAACAGGGCTAACTATGGCTACACCTTC
size: -; J: TRBJ2-1; V: TRBV7-7; D: TRBD1; CDR3: CASSLASRQGGNEQFF; DNA: TGTGCTAGCAGCTTAGCCTCTCGACAGGGCGGCAATGAGCAGTTCTTC